Listed here are 32 T cell receptor beta chains from one sample, sequenced in a study of blood T cell repertoires in COVID-19. The assay was immunoSEQ multiplex PCR, and TCRdb's table has in-frame clones only and misses some. The table records over 15,000 clones, 85% to 90% of them present only once. Specimen: peripheral blood. These receptors were obtained from a human donor in a cohort sampled during active COVID-19.

This chain uses TRBV7-3 with TRBJ2-1, with D possibly TRBD2 on 5 matching bases. The CDR3 loop spans 13 amino acids. Deletions cut 0 bases from V and 8 bases from J, with 8 bases between. In germline, CDR1 is SGHTA, CDR2 FQGTGA. Here the CDR3 reads CASSLTLGDEQFF. The CDR3 DNA sequence: TGTGCCAGCAGCTTAACCCTCGGGGATGAGCAGTTCTTC.

This clone was recorded once. CDR3 amino acids: CASSELAEKAFF. The DNA of the CDR3 is TGTGCCAGCAGTGAACTCGCGGAGAAGGCTTTCTTT. This rearrangement joins TRBV25-1 to TRBJ1-1; D gene uncertain. The germline CDR1 and CDR2 sequences are MGHDK and SYGVNS. Trimming removed 2 bases at V and 11 bases at J, with 12 bases between. This CDR3 region has 12 residues.

The chain links TRBV18 to TRBJ2-1; 8 bases align to TRBD2. V was clipped by 0 bases and J by 7 bases; unmatched bases: 8. This CDR3 region has 16 residues. Germline CDR1 is KGHSH and CDR2 is LQKENI. CDR3 sequence reads: CASSPPVLADVNEQFF. The CDR3 nucleotides are TGTGCCAGCTCACCACCGGTACTAGCGGATGTAAATGAGCAGTTCTTC.

The chain carries TRBV6-2 or TRBV6-3 and TRBJ1-5; D remains ambiguous. V was pared by 2 bases and J by 6 bases, with 11 bases between. This CDR3 has 14 amino acids. From germline, CDR1 is MNHEY and CDR2 SVGEGT. CDR3 nucleotide sequence: TGTGCCAGCAGTTACGTGTCCTTCAGTCAGCCCCAGCATTTT. It encodes CASSYVSFSQPQHF.

The chain combines TRBV12-3 or TRBV12-4 with TRBJ2-7, with TRBD2 as a possible D gene (5 bases). This CDR3 region has 13 residues. V was cut by 5 bases and J by 5 bases, with 13 bases left in between. CDR3 sequence: CASSQGLADEQYF. In DNA, the CDR3 is TGTGCCAGCAGTCAAGGGCTAGCAGACGAGCAGTACTTC.

In this sample, this clone turned up once. The rearrangement joins TRBV2 to TRBJ1-2; 8 bases are shared with TRBD1. Trimming at V came to 4 bases and at J to 4 bases, leaving 8 bases not matched to a gene. Germline V lookup: CDR1 SNHLY, CDR2 FYNNEI. The CDR3 loop spans 15 amino acids. The DNA of the CDR3 is TGTGCCAGCAGTGGGGCAGGGGGCGCGGGCTATGGCTACACCTTC. Amino acids: CASSGAGGAGYGYTF.

The chain couples TRBV5-4 to TRBJ2-5; 14 positions agree with TRBD2. V gave up 1 base and J gave up 5 bases; unmatched junction bases: 7. The CDR3 has 17 amino acids. Germline V gene sequence: CDR1 SGHNT, CDR2 YYREEE (reference sequence). CDR3 coding DNA: TGTGCCAGCAGCTTGTGGGGACTAGCGGGGGATGAGGAGACCCAGTACTTC. It translates to CASSLWGLAGDEETQYF.

This chain links TRBV13 with TRBJ2-7; TRBD1 matches at 8 bases. Germline-derived CDR1 and CDR2 are PRHDT and FYEKMQ (reference sequence). Trimming took 4 bases from V and 2 from J; bases not matched to a gene: 10. The CDR3 sequence is 16 residues long. CDR3 bases: TGTGCCAGCAGCTCTGGGACAGGAATGAACCCCTACGAGCAGTACTTC. Translated: CASSSGTGMNPYEQYF.

The rearrangement uses TRBV4-3 and TRBJ2-7; no clear D gene. The CDR3 is made up of 15 amino acids. Germline CDR1 reads LGHNA; CDR2 reads YSLEER. V shed 0 bases and J shed 1 base, with 10 bases lying between them. The CDR3 here is CASSQDLAESYEQYF. Written as DNA, the CDR3 is TGCGCCAGCAGCCAAGATCTGGCAGAATCCTACGAGCAGTACTTC.

The genes are TRBV28 and TRBJ2-7; 7 bases are shared with TRBD2. The CDR3 extends over 12 amino acids. After removal of 2 bases from V and 6 bases from J, the junction contained 1 base not matched to a gene. Per germline, CDR1 MDHEN and CDR2 SYDVKM. The CDR3 loop is CASSLGRAEQYF. DNA for the CDR3: TGTGCCAGCAGTTTAGGGAGGGCCGAGCAGTACTTC.

The chain uses TRBV11-2 and TRBJ1-1; TRBD1 is a possible D gene (5 bases). Germline CDR1 is SGHAT and CDR2 is FQNNGV. The length of the CDR3 is 15 residues. Between the trimmed V and J ends, which lost 7 bases and 0 bases, there was a span of 15 bases. The CDR3 protein is CASTTFGGLNTEAFF. The CDR3 DNA is TGTGCCAGCACCACCTTCGGGGGACTGAACACTGAAGCTTTCTTT.

This sequence joins TRBV27 and TRBJ1-6; 7 bases are a match to TRBD1. This CDR3 is 16 amino acids long. J gave up 0 bases and V 4 bases, and 3 bases lay outside the gene matches. Germline V lookup: CDR1 MNHEY, CDR2 SMNVEV (reference sequence). In nucleotides, the CDR3 is TGTGCCAGCAGTTCCTACAGGGGCTCCTATAATTCACCCCTCCACTTT. Translated, it gives CASSSYRGSYNSPLHF.

This sequence joins TRBV21-1 and TRBJ1-5; the DNA was not used to check the table's D call, TRBD1. TRBV21-1 represents a pseudogene. This CDR3 has 21 residues. This CDR3 is CASSTPPTPRDSQAGNQPQHF. The CDR3 coding sequence is TGTGCCAGCAGCACCCCACCTACTCCCCGGGACAGTCAAGCGGGCAATCAGCCCCAGCATTTT.

V is TRBV19 and J is TRBJ2-5; 7 bases match TRBD1. V trimming: 8 bases; J trimming: 7 bases; junction bases outside the gene matches: 4. The CDR3 totals 11 residues. Per the germline V gene, CDR1 is LNHDA and CDR2 is SQIVND (reference sequence). This CDR3 reads CASGTEGTQYF. The CDR3 nucleotides are TGTGCCAGTGGGACAGAAGGGACCCAGTACTTC.

V and J are TRBV27 and TRBJ2-3; a possible D gene is TRBD1 (6 bases). CDR3 length: 13 residues. Between the trimmed V and J ends, which lost 8 bases and 4 bases, there was a span of 13 bases. CDR1 and CDR2 (germline): MNHEY, SMNVEV (reference sequence). The CDR3: CASAQQGPDTQYF. In DNA, the CDR3 is TGTGCCAGCGCTCAACAGGGCCCAGATACGCAGTATTTT.

This chain links TRBV5-1 with TRBJ1-1; no reliable D call. Germline V lookup: CDR1 SGHRS, CDR2 YFSETQ. The CDR3 has 14 residues. Trimming took off 4 bases at V and 3 bases at J, with 13 bases between the two ends. CDR3 nucleotides: TGCGCCAGCAGCCCCACCGGTGGTCACACTGAAGCTTTCTTT. Protein sequence: CASSPTGGHTEAFF.

This clone came up once. This sequence joins TRBV6-2 or TRBV6-3 and TRBJ2-2, with D perhaps matching TRBD2 (5 bases). In germline, CDR1 is MNHEY, CDR2 SVGEGT. The CDR3 is 14 amino acids. The germline V and J ends were trimmed by 5 bases and 1 base, with 8 bases remaining between them. The CDR3: CASSPGKNTGELFF. In DNA, the CDR3 is TGTGCCAGCAGTCCGGGAAAGAACACCGGGGAGCTGTTTTTT.

The V call is TRBV29-1, the J call TRBJ2-7; 11 bases agree with TRBD1. Per the germline V gene, CDR1 is SQVTM and CDR2 is ANQGSEA. The CDR3 runs to 13 residues. V was clipped by 6 bases and J by 3 bases; unmatched bases: 4. The CDR3 DNA sequence: TGCAGCGTAGAGGGACAGGGGGGCTACGAGCAGTACTTC. Encoded protein: CSVEGQGGYEQYF.

This clone was seen a single time. The chain employs TRBV11-2 and TRBJ2-2, with TRBD2 matching 9 bases. The CDR3 loop spans 16 amino acids. The V gene end was trimmed by 0 bases and the J gene end by 7 bases; junction bases not matched to a gene: 6. The germline gives CDR1 SGHAT, CDR2 FQNNGV. CDR3 nucleotide sequence: TGTGCCAGCAGCTTAGATCGTCTAGCGGGGAACGGGGAGCTGTTTTTT. This sequence encodes CASSLDRLAGNGELFF. The full variable domain, rest sourced from reference TRBV11-2 and TRBJ2-2, is EAGVAQSPRYKIIEKRQSVAFWCNPISGHATLYWYQQILGQGPKLLIQFQNNGVVDDSQLPKDRFSAERLKGVDSTLKIQPAKLEDSAVYLCASSLDRLAGNGELFFGEGSRLTVL.

The V and J genes are TRBV28 and TRBJ2-5; the D gene is possibly TRBD1 (6 bases). This CDR3 is built from 14 residues. Trimming cost V 6 bases and J 1 base, with 12 bases left between them. Germline CDR1 reads MDHEN; CDR2 reads SYDVKM. For the CDR3, the DNA is TGTGCCAGCAGCCTCGGACAGATCCAAGAGACCCAGTACTTC. Protein sequence: CASSLGQIQETQYF.

The V gene is TRBV3-1 (or the pseudogene TRBV3-2), the J gene TRBJ1-3; D unresolved. The CDR3 spans 16 residues. Germline values: CDR1 LGHDT, CDR2 YNNKEL (reference sequence). V lost 0 bases, J lost 0 bases, and 9 bases lay in between. CDR3 amino acids: CASSQDQDSSGNTIYF. The CDR3 nucleotides read TGTGCCAGCAGCCAAGATCAGGACTCCTCTGGAAACACCATATATTTT.

The genes are TRBV19 and TRBJ1-2, with 7 bases lining up with TRBD1. CDR1 and CDR2 (germline): LNHDA, SQIVND (reference sequence). The CDR3 consists of 14 residues. The V segment lost 7 bases and the J segment 4 bases; nucleotides outside the gene matches: 9. The CDR3 is CASKPGQTVYGYTF. The CDR3 DNA follows: TGTGCCAGTAAACCGGGACAGACCGTCTATGGCTACACCTTC.

The chain carries TRBV5-4 and TRBJ2-4; 9 bases align to TRBD2. In germline, CDR1 is SGHNT, CDR2 YYREEE (reference sequence). V trimming: 0 bases; J trimming: 6 bases; junction bases outside the gene matches: 4. The CDR3 sequence is 15 residues long. The CDR3 is CASSLGASGANIQYF. CDR3 nucleotide sequence: TGTGCCAGCAGCTTGGGGGCTAGCGGGGCAAACATTCAGTACTTC.

This chain joins TRBV2 and TRBJ1-5; D perhaps matches TRBD1 (5 bases). The CDR3 is 16 residues long. Looked up from germline, CDR1 is SNHLY and CDR2 is FYNNEI. Trimming removed 5 bases from V and 0 bases from J, with 14 bases in between. The DNA of the CDR3 is TGTGCCAGCAGTCTCACAGGTCCCCCTAGCAATCAGCCCCAGCATTTT. Protein: CASSLTGPPSNQPQHF.

This rearrangement joins TRBV9 to TRBJ1-2, with 8 bases aligning to TRBD1. This CDR3 is built from 15 residues. Germline V gives CDR1 SGDLS, CDR2 YYNGEE. The ends lost 4 bases at V and 8 bases at J; junction bases unmatched: 13. CDR3 loop: CASSPRDRIGEGYTF. The CDR3 DNA reads TGTGCCAGCAGCCCCCGGGACAGGATCGGGGAGGGCTACACCTTC.

This chain connects TRBV9 to TRBJ2-7; 8 positions match TRBD2. Losses at the gene ends were 3 bases for V and 2 bases for J; bases not matched to a gene: 4. The V gene's germline CDR1 is SGDLS and CDR2 YYNGEE. The CDR3 has 14 residues. This chain's CDR3 is CASSENGGAYEQYF. Here the CDR3 DNA reads TGTGCCAGCAGCGAGAACGGGGGGGCCTACGAGCAGTACTTC.

The V and J genes are TRBV6-6 and TRBJ2-5, with 7 positions matching TRBD2. V lost 10 bases, J lost 14 bases, and 10 bases stayed unmatched. The CDR3 totals 10 residues. Germline assignment: CDR1 MNHNY and CDR2 SVGAGI (reference sequence). CDR3 residues: CATGRLADYF. CDR3 DNA: TGTGCCACAGGAAGACTAGCCGACTACTTC.

J is TRBJ2-3 and V is TRBV5-1; possibly TRBD2 for D (6 bases). Trimming left V 0 bases short and J 5 bases short, with 10 bases between. Germline V gene lookup returns CDR1 SGHRS and CDR2 YFSETQ. The CDR3 extends over 14 amino acids. In DNA form, the CDR3 reads TGCGCCAGCAGCTTGGGGCGGAGGGAAGATACGCAGTATTTT. Translation gives CASSLGRREDTQYF.

The chain uses TRBV21-1 and TRBJ1-2; TRBD1 is taken as the D call from the table, unchecked against the DNA. TRBV21-1 is classified as a pseudogene. The CDR3 runs 16 residues. CDR3 region: CASSKDGTVSNYGYTF. The CDR3 DNA reads TGTGCCAGCAGCAAAGACGGGACAGTGTCTAACTATGGCTACACCTTC.

The J gene is TRBJ1-3, the V gene TRBV6-1; D is uncertain. The CDR3 spans 15 residues. V lost 3 bases and J lost 8, with 17 bases in between. Germline lookup yields CDR1 MNHNS and CDR2 SASEGT. The chain's CDR3 is CASSDLAGVLDTIYF. CDR3 coding DNA: TGTGCCAGCAGTGATCTCGCCGGGGTGTTGGACACCATATATTTT.

The chain is built from TRBV13 and TRBJ1-2; no clear D gene. The CDR3 is 13 amino acids. V gave up 6 bases and J gave up 1 base, with 9 bases separating them. The germline V gene has CDR1 PRHDT and CDR2 FYEKMQ (reference sequence). CDR3 in amino acids: CASSIGVNYGYTF. CDR3 DNA sequence: TGTGCCAGCAGTATCGGGGTTAACTATGGCTACACCTTC.

This chain joins TRBV7-2 and TRBJ2-1, with 9 positions matching TRBD1. J lost 12 bases, V lost 7 bases, and 13 bases had no gene match. Per germline, CDR1 SGHTA and CDR2 FQGNSA. CDR3 length: 14 residues. CDR3 sequence reads: CASIPDGTGYRQFF. CDR3 nucleotide sequence: TGTGCCAGCATCCCAGACGGGACAGGGTATCGGCAGTTCTTC.